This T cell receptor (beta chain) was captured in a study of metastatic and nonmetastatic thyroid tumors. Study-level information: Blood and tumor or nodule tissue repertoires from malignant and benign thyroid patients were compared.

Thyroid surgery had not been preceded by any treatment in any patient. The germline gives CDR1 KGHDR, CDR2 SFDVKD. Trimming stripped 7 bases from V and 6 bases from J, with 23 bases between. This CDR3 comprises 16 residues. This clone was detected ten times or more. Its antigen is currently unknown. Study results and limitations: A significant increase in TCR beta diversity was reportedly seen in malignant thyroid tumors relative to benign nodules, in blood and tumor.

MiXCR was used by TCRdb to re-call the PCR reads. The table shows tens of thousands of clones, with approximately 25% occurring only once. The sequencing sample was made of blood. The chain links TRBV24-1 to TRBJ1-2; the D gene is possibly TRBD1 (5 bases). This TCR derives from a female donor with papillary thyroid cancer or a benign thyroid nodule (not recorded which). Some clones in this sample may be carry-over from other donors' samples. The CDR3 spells CATSRSAGTGKDGYTF. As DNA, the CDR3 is TGTGCCACCAGCCGCTCGGCCGGGACCGGGAAGGATGGCTACACCTTC.